The 17 T cell receptor beta chains presented below share a single source sample, sequenced in a study of identical twins. MiXCR was run by TCRdb on the 5' RACE reads, yielding one entry per CDR3 protein. This sample yields a few hundred thousand distinct CDR3 sequences, of which around 8% are seen a single time; approximately 3% belongs to the top ten. These sequences were also reported in another study, on yellow fever vaccine responses in identical twins.

The sequencing sample was made of CD8+ T cells sorted from blood. Source of these receptors: a woman aged 18-29 years in good health.

This clonotype was counted between two and nine times. The chain employs TRBV2 and TRBJ2-2, with D unresolved. With 4 bases removed from V and 4 bases from J, the gap between germline ends came to 4 bases. This CDR3 spans 12 amino acids. CDR1 and CDR2 from the germline V gene are SNHLY and FYNNEI. The CDR3 coding sequence is TGTGCCAGCAGTGGGAGCACCGGGGAGCTGTTTTTT. It translates to CASSGSTGELFF.

This clonotype has only a few counts. The chain has TRBV7-9 and TRBJ2-7; the D is unclear. Per the germline V gene, CDR1 is SEHNR and CDR2 is FQNEAQ (reference sequence). The ends were cut back, 3 bases at V and 1 base at J, with 7 bases in the middle. This CDR3 is 13 amino acids long. The CDR3 loop reads CASSFWGSYEQYF. Here the CDR3 DNA reads TGTGCCAGCAGCTTTTGGGGTTCCTACGAGCAGTACTTC.

The chain joins TRBV12-3 or TRBV12-4 to TRBJ2-5; D uncertain. CDR3 length equals 13 residues. Between the trimmed V and J ends, which lost 4 bases and 4 bases, there was a span of 10 bases. CDR3 in DNA: TGTGCCAGCAGTTCGACGGTCCTAGAGACCCAGTACTTC. Amino acids: CASSSTVLETQYF.

This chain links TRBV7-9 with TRBJ1-1; D may be TRBD1 (6 bases). This CDR3 has 12 residues. Germline V gene data show CDR1 as SEHNR and CDR2 as FQNEAQ (reference sequence). Trimming left V 1 base short and J 7 bases short, with 7 bases between. CDR3 DNA sequence: TGTGCCAGCAGCTTAGTACAGGGTGAAGCTTTCTTT. Its protein is CASSLVQGEAFF.

The V gene is TRBV7-9, the J gene TRBJ2-1, with no clear D. In germline, CDR1 is SEHNR, CDR2 FQNEAQ (reference sequence). Trimming took 5 bases from V and 5 from J, leaving 10 bases between them. There are 13 residues in the CDR3. The CDR3 loop reads CASSPRANNEQFF. In DNA form, the CDR3 reads TGTGCCAGCAGCCCCCGGGCTAACAATGAGCAGTTCTTC.

This clonotype was found a few times. The chain recombines TRBV7-9 with TRBJ1-2; D gene ambiguous. V lost 0 bases and J lost 5, with 1 base in between. The CDR3 totals 11 residues. Germline V gene lookup returns CDR1 SEHNR and CDR2 FQNEAQ (reference sequence). CDR3 sequence: CASSLAYGYTF. CDR3 bases: TGTGCCAGCAGCTTAGCTTATGGCTACACCTTC.

This clonotype was recorded at least ten times. The V gene is TRBV7-9, the J gene TRBJ2-1; 11 bases map to TRBD1. This CDR3 is built from 16 residues. With V trimmed by 4 bases and J by 4 bases, 6 bases remained unmatched. From germline, CDR1 is SEHNR and CDR2 FQNEAQ (reference sequence). CDR3 region: CASSSGQGAAYNEQFF. The CDR3 DNA sequence: TGTGCCAGCAGCTCCGGACAGGGGGCTGCGTACAATGAGCAGTTCTTC.

The chain recombines TRBV7-6 with TRBJ2-2, with D tentatively TRBD2 (6 bases). Germline CDR1 SGHVS, CDR2 FNYEAQ. Trimming took 3 bases from V and 3 from J, leaving 14 bases between them. This CDR3 contains 16 residues. The CDR3 loop reads CASSFGTGVYTGELFF. The CDR3 DNA sequence: TGTGCCAGCAGCTTTGGCACGGGAGTCTACACCGGGGAGCTGTTTTTT.

This sequence joins TRBV27 and TRBJ2-1; D tentatively reads TRBD1 or TRBD2 (5 bases each). Trimming removed 6 bases at V and 14 bases at J, with 14 bases between. The CDR3 extends over 11 amino acids. Germline V gives CDR1 MNHEY, CDR2 SMNVEV (reference sequence). This CDR3 is CASSKGRGEFF. As DNA, the CDR3 is TGTGCCAGCAGCAAAGGACGAGGGGAGTTCTTC.

The rearrangement links TRBV12-3 or TRBV12-4 to TRBJ1-4; D unresolved. V shed 1 base and J shed 10 bases, with 7 bases lying between them. The CDR3 length is 12 residues. The CDR3: CASSLVERKLFF. CDR3 sequence (DNA): TGTGCCAGCAGTTTAGTAGAGAGAAAACTGTTTTTT.

This clonotype occurred many times. The chain has TRBV7-9 and TRBJ1-1; TRBD1 is a possible D gene (5 bases). CDR1 and CDR2 from the germline V gene are SEHNR and FQNEAQ (reference sequence). V was shortened by 1 base and J by 6 bases, with 9 bases between the two germline ends. There are 13 residues in the CDR3. CDR3 protein: CASSLGRAPEAFF. The CDR3 region has the DNA TGTGCCAGCAGCTTAGGCAGGGCCCCTGAAGCTTTCTTT.

This clonotype showed up just a few times. The chain joins TRBV7-6 to TRBJ2-4; perhaps TRBD2 as D (5 bases). Germline assignment: CDR1 SGHVS and CDR2 FNYEAQ. Deletions cut 2 bases from V and 6 bases from J, with 14 bases between. The CDR3 spans 15 residues. The CDR3, as DNA: TGTGCCAGCAGCTTAAAGGCTAGCCCCACAAACATTCAGTACTTC. Protein product: CASSLKASPTNIQYF.

This clonotype was observed at least ten times. The CDR3 DNA reads as TGTGCCAGCAGTTCCGGACTAGCGGGCTCCTACAATGAGCAGTTCTTC. This translates into CASSSGLAGSYNEQFF. This chain links TRBV27 with TRBJ2-1, with 11 bases fitting TRBD2. CDR3 size: 16 residues. Germline assignment: CDR1 MNHEY and CDR2 SMNVEV (reference sequence). Unmatched junction bases numbered 2, after V lost 4 bases and J lost 0 bases.

This clonotype was counted many times. The chain joins TRBV29-1 to TRBJ2-1; 8 bases align to TRBD2. This CDR3 contains 12 residues. CDR1 is SQVTM, CDR2 ANQGSEA, per germline. The ends lost 7 bases at V and 8 bases at J; junction bases unmatched: 7. The CDR3 spells CSGERERYEQFF. The CDR3 nucleotides are TGCAGCGGAGAGCGGGAGCGTTATGAGCAGTTCTTC.

This clonotype was seen more than once but under ten times. The chain couples TRBV27 to TRBJ1-5; 7 bases line up with TRBD1. With V trimmed by 4 bases and J by 5 bases, 8 bases remained unmatched. Germline V gives CDR1 MNHEY, CDR2 SMNVEV (reference sequence). CDR3 size: 15 residues. CDR3 amino acids: CASSSQDRADQPQHF. CDR3 coding DNA: TGTGCCAGCAGTTCCCAAGACAGGGCCGATCAGCCCCAGCATTTT.

This clonotype showed up just a few times. Written as DNA, the CDR3 is TGTGCCAGCAGCATCCTAGCGGGAGGCTCAAATGAGCAGTTCTTC. Amino acids: CASSILAGGSNEQFF. This rearrangement joins TRBV7-9 to TRBJ2-1, with TRBD2 identical over 11 bases. CDR3 size: 15 residues. Trimming removed 5 bases from V and 7 bases from J; junction bases left unmatched: 7. Germline CDR1 reads SEHNR; CDR2 reads FQNEAQ (reference sequence).

The table lists this clonotype with many counts. V usage is TRBV12-3 or TRBV12-4 and J usage is TRBJ2-7; D unclear. This CDR3 is 12 amino acids long. Trimming took 3 bases from V and 2 from J, leaving 5 bases between them. The CDR3 nucleotides are TGTGCCAGCAGTTTCTCCCCCTACGAGCAGTACTTC. This sequence encodes CASSFSPYEQYF.